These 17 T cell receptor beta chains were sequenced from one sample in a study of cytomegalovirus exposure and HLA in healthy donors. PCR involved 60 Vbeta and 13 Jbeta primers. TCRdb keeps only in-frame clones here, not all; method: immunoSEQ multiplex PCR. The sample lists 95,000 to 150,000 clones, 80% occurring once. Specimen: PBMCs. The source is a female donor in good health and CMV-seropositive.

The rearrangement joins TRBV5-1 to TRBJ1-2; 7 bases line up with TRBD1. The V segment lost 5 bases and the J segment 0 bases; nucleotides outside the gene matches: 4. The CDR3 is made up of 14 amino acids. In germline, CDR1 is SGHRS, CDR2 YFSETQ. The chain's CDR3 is CASSSDRANYGYTF. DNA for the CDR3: TGCGCCAGCAGTTCCGACAGGGCTAACTATGGCTACACCTTC.

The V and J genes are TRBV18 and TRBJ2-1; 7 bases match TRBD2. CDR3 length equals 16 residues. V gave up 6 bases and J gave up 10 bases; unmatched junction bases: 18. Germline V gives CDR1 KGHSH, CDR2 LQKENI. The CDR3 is CASSPSLAASGWEQFF. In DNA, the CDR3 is TGTGCCAGCTCCCCTTCCCTAGCGGCCTCCGGCTGGGAGCAGTTCTTC.

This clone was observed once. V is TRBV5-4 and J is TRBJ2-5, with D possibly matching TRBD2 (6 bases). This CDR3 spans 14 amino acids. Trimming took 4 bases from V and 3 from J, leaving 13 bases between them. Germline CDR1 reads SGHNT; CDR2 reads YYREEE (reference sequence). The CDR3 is CASSLFPGEETQYF. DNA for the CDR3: TGTGCCAGCAGCCTGTTTCCGGGAGAAGAGACCCAGTACTTC.

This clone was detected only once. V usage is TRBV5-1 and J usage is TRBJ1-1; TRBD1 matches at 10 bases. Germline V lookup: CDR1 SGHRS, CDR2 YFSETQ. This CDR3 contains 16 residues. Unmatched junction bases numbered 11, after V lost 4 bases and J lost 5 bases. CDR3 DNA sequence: TGCGCCAGCAGCCCCTCACTGACAGGGGGCGGGACTGAAGCTTTCTTT. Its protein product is CASSPSLTGGGTEAFF.

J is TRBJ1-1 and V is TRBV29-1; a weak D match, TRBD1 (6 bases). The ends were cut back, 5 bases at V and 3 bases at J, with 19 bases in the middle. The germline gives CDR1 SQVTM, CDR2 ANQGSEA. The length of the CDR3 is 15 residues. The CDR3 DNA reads TGCAGCGTTCCCGACTTTTCAGGGGTGGACACTGAAGCTTTCTTT. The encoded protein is CSVPDFSGVDTEAFF. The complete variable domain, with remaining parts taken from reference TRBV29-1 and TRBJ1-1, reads SAVISQKPSRDICQRGTSLTIQCQVDSQVTMMFWYRQQPGQSLTLIATANQGSEATYESGFVIDKFPISRPNLTFSTLTVSNMSPEDSSIYLCSVPDFSGVDTEAFFGQGTRLTVV.

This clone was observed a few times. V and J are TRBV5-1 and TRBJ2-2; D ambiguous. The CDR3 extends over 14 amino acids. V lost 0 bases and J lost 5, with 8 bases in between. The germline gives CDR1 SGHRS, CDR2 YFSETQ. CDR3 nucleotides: TGCGCCAGCAGCTTGGTGGGCAGTACCGGGGAGCTGTTTTTT. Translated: CASSLVGSTGELFF.

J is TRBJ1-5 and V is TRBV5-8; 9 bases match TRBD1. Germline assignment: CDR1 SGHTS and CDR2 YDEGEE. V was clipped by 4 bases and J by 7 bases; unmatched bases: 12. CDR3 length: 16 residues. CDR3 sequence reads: CASSPNHRGRGQPQHF. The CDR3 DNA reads TGTGCCAGCAGCCCTAATCACAGGGGGCGTGGGCAGCCCCAGCATTTT.

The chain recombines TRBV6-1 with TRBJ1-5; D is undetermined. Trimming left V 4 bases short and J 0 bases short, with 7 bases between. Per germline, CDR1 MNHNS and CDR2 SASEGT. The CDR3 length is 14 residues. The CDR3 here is CASSAGNSNQPQHF. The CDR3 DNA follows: TGTGCCAGCAGTGCCGGGAATAGCAATCAGCCCCAGCATTTT.

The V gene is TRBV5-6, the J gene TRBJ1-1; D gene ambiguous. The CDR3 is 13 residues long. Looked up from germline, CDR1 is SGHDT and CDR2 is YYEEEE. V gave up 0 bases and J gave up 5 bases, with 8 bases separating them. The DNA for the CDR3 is TGTGCCAGCAGCTTGGCCACCGGTACTGAAGCTTTCTTT. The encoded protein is CASSLATGTEAFF.

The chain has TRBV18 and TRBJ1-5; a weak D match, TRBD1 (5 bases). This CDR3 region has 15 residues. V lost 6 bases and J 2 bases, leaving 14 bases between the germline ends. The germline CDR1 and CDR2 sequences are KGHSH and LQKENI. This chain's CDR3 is CASSLGGTGNQPQHF. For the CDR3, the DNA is TGTGCCAGCTCCCTCGGCGGGACGGGCAATCAGCCCCAGCATTTT.

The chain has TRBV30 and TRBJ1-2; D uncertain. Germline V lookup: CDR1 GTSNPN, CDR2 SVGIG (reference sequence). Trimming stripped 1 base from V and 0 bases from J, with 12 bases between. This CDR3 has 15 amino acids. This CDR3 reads CAWSGPRLANYGYTF. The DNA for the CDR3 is TGTGCCTGGAGTGGCCCCAGGTTAGCTAACTATGGCTACACCTTC.

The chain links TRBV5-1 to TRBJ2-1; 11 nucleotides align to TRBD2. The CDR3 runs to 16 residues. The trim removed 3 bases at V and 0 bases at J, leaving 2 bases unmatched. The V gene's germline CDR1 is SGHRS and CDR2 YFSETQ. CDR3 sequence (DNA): TGCGCCAGCAGCTCTAGCGGGGGGAGCTCCTACAATGAGCAGTTCTTC. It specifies CASSSSGGSSYNEQFF.

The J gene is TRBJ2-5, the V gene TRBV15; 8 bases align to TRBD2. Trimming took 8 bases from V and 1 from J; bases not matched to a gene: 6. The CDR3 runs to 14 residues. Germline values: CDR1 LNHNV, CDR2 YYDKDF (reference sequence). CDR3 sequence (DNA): TGTGCCACCCGACCGGGACTAGGCCAAGAGACCCAGTACTTC. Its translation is CATRPGLGQETQYF.

CDR3: CASSFVSGHQPQHF. The DNA of the CDR3 is TGTGCCAGCAGTTTTGTCAGTGGGCATCAGCCCCAGCATTTT. The rearrangement joins TRBV28 to TRBJ1-5; D ambiguous. V was clipped by 3 bases and J by 5 bases, with 11 bases between them. Germline CDR1 MDHEN, CDR2 SYDVKM. CDR3 size: 14 residues.

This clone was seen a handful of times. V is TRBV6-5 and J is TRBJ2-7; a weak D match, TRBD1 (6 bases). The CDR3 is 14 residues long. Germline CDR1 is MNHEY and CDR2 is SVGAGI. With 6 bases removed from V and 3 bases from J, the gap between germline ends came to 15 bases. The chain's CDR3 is CASSRQKGDYEQYF. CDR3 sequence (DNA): TGTGCCAGCAGCCGCCAGAAGGGGGACTACGAGCAGTACTTC.

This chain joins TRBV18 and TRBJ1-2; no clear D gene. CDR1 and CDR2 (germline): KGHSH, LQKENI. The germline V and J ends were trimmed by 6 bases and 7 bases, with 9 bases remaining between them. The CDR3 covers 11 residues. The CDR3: CASSSEGGYTF. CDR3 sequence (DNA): TGTGCCAGCTCGTCGGAGGGTGGCTACACCTTC.

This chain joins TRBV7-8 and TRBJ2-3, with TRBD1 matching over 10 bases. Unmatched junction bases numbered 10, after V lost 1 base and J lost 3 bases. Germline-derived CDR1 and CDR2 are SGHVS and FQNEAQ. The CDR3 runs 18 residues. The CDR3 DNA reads TGTGCCAGCAGCTTAGTCGTCGGGACAGGGGACAGAACAGATACGCAGTATTTT. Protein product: CASSLVVGTGDRTDTQYF.